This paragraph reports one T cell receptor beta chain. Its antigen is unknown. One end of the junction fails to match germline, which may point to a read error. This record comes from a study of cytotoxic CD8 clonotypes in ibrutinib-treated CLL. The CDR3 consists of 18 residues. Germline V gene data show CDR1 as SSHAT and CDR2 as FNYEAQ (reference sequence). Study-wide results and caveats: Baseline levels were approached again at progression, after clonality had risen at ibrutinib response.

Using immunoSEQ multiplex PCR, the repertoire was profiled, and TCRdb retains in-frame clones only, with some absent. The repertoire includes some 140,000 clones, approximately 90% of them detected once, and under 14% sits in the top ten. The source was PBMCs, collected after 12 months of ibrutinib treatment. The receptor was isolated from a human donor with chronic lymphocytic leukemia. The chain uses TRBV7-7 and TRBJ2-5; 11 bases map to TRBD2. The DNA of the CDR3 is TGTGCTAGCAGCTTAGAGCTAGCGGGAGGCCCGATGGGAGAGACCCAGTACTTC. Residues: CASSLELAGGPMGETQYF.